The clone carrying this TCR beta chain was counted a few times. What it binds is not known. Germline and junction disagree at one end, which may indicate a read error. Specimens obtained from alopecia areata patients comprised lesional scalp punch biopsies and peripheral blood. The data are from a study of CD8+ T cells in alopecia areata. Overall study: Patients in the treated group were given tofacitinib by mouth, 5 to 10 mg twice a day. Tofacitinib treatment spanned 6 to 18 months, with 6 months off drug afterward.

TCR sequencing used cDNA made by reverse transcription of extracted RNA. Profiled with immunoSEQ multiplex PCR; TCRdb holds only in-frame clones, not every one. The table has about 140,000 clones, roughly 61% seen once. Germline lookup yields CDR1 SEHNR and CDR2 FQNEAQ (reference sequence). The CDR3 is 12 amino acids. Study outcomes and limitations: It was less clear whether patients shared TCRs than it was in mice, possibly because of HLA.

The clonotype was recovered from a human donor with alopecia areata. The chain has TRBV7-9 and TRBJ2-3; the match to TRBD2 covers 11 bases. Here the sequenced sample was CD4+ T cells sorted from blood, taken at week 0. CDR3 sequence: CASSLGTSGRDF. CDR3 bases: TGTGCCAGCAGCCTAGGGACTAGCGGTCGGGATTTT.